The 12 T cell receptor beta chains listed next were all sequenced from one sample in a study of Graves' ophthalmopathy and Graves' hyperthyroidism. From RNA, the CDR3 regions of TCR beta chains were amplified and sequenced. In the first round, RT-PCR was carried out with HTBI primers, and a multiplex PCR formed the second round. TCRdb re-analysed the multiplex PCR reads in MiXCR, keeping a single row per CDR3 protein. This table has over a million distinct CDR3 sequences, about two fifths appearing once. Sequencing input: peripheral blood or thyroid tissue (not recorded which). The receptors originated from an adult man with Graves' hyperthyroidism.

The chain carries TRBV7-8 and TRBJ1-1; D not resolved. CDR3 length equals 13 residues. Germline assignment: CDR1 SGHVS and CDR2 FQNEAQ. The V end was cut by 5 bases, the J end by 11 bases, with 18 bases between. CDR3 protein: CASSLSGAETAFF. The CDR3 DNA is TGTGCCAGCAGCCTATCGGGCGCGGAGACGGCTTTCTTT.

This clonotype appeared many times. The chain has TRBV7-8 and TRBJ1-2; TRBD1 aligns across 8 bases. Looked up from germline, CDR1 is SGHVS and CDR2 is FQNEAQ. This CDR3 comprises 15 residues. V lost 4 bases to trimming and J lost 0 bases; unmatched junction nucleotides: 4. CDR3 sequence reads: CASSSPDRANYGYTF. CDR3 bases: TGTGCCAGCAGCTCCCCGGACAGGGCTAACTATGGCTACACCTTC. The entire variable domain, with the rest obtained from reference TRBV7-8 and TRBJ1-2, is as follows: GAGVSQSPRYKVAKRGQDVALRCDPISGHVSLFWYQQALGQGPEFLTYFQNEAQLDKSGLPSDRFFAERPEGSVSTLKIQRTQQEDSAVYLCASSSPDRANYGYTFGSGTRLTVV.

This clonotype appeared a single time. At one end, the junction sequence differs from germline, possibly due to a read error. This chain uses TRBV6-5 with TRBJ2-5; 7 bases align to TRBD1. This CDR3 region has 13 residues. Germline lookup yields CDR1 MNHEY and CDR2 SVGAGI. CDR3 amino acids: CATSDAATGAQYF. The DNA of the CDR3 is TGTGCCACCAGTGATGCCGCCACAGGGGCGCAGTACTTC.

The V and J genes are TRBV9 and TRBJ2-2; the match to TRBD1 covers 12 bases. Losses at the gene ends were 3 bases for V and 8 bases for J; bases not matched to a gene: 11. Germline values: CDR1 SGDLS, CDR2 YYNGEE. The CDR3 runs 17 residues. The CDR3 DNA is TGTGCCAGCAGCGCAACGCCGGGACAGGGGGCCTCAGGGGAGCTGTTTTTT. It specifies CASSATPGQGASGELFF.

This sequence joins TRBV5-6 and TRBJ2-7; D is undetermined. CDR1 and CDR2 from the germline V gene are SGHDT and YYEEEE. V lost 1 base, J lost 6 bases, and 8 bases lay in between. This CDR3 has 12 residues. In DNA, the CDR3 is TGTGCCAGCAGCTTGACGGCCAGCGAGCAGTACTTC. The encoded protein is CASSLTASEQYF.

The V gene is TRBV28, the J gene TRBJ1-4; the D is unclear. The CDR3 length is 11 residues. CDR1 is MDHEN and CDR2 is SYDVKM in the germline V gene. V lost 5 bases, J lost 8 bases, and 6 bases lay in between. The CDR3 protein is CASSGVEKLFF. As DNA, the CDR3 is TGTGCCAGCAGTGGGGTAGAAAAACTGTTTTTT.

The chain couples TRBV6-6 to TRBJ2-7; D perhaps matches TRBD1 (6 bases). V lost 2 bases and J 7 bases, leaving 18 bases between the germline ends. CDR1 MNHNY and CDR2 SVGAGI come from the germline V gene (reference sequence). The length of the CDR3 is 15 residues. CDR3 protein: CASSYRQVQDREQYF. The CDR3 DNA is TGTGCCAGCAGTTACAGACAGGTACAGGATAGGGAGCAGTACTTC.

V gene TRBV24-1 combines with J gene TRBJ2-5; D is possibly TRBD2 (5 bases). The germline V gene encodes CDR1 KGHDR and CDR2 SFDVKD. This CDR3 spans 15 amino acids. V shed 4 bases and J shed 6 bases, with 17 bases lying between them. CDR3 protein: CATSDSVGPGKTQYF. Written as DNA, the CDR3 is TGTGCCACCAGTGACTCAGTCGGGCCCGGGAAGACCCAGTACTTC.

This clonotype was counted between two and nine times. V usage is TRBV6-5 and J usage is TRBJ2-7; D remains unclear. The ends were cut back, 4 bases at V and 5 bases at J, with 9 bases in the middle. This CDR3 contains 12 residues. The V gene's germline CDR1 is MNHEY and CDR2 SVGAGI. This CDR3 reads CASSSGSDEQYF. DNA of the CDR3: TGTGCCAGCAGTTCAGGTTCCGACGAGCAGTACTTC.

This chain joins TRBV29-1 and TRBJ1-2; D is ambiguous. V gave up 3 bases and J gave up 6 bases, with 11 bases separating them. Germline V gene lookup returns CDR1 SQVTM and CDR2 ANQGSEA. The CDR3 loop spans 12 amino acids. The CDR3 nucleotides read TGCAGCGTTGAGAGGACGATCGATGGCTACACCTTC. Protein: CSVERTIDGYTF.

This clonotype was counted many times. Here the CDR3 reads CASSVGGNNQPQHF. The CDR3 nucleotides read TGTGCCAGCAGCGTGGGGGGCAACAATCAGCCCCAGCATTTT. The rearrangement uses TRBV9 and TRBJ1-5; D may be TRBD1 (6 bases). V was trimmed by 2 bases and J by 3 bases, leaving 9 bases between them. The CDR3 runs 14 residues. Germline CDR1 is SGDLS and CDR2 is YYNGEE.

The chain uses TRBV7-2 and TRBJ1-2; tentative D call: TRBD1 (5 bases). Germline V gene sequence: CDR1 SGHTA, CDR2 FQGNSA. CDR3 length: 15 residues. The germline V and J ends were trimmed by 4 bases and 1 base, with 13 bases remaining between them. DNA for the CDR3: TGTGCCAGCAGCTCGCGCCTAGGGGTTAACTATGGCTACACCTTC. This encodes CASSSRLGVNYGYTF.